The next 8 T cell receptor beta chains were all read from a single sample in a study of tumor and adjacent non-tumor tissue in lung cancer. No cell sorting was done before RNA was extracted from the tissue. TCRbeta libraries were built with three rounds of nested PCR, modified from ARM-PCR. TCRdb re-derived calls from the multiplex PCR reads in MiXCR, one entry per CDR3 protein. The repertoire holds 200,000 to 250,000 distinct CDR3 sequences, with 71% as singletons. Sequencing was carried out using lung tumor tissue. These TCRs come from a man aged 55 to 70 with non-small cell lung cancer.

About this clonotype itself: A read error may explain this, as a much larger clone is one base away. This sequence joins TRBV4-3 and TRBJ1-2; D gene ambiguous. The CDR3 consists of 14 residues. Germline assignment: CDR1 LGHNA and CDR2 YSLEER. CDR3 in amino acids: CASIQGRAVRGYTF. The CDR3 bases are TGCGCCAGCATCCAAGGAAGGGCAGTTCGCGGCTACACCTTC.

This clonotype was found a few times. The rearrangement uses TRBV4-1 and TRBJ1-2; perhaps TRBD1 as D (6 bases). V was pared by 4 bases and J by 8 bases, with 17 bases between. The CDR3 is made up of 14 amino acids. CDR1 is MGHRA and CDR2 is YSYEKL in the germline V gene. The CDR3 coding sequence is TGCGCCAGCAGCCCGGACAGCACCTCCTTAGGCTACACCTTC. Translation gives CASSPDSTSLGYTF.

The chain joins TRBV5-1 to TRBJ1-5; 8 bases fit TRBD1. The J call is doubtful: the DNA matches TRBJ2-3 better. The V gene's germline CDR1 is SGHRS and CDR2 YFSETQ. This CDR3 has 15 residues. CDR3 sequence (DNA): TGCGCCAGCAGCCCGACAGGGGATAGCTATCAGCCCCAGTATTTT. Protein sequence: CASSPTGDSYQPQYF.

This clonotype was found a few times. A read error is likely, as this CDR3 ends without the conserved phenylalanine or tryptophan. The CDR3 DNA reads TGCAGCGTCCGACCGGGTGCCACTGAAGCTTTCATT. This encodes CSVRPGATEAFI. The chain carries TRBV29-1 and TRBJ1-1, with D hard to call. The length of the CDR3 is 12 residues. V was cut by 6 bases and J by 4 bases, with 12 bases left in between. Germline CDR1 reads SQVTM; CDR2 reads ANQGSEA.

Regarding this clonotype: A read error may explain this, as a much larger clone is one base away. This chain connects TRBV29-1 to TRBJ2-7; 8 bases align to TRBD1. V shed 8 bases and J 6 bases; nucleotides not matched to a gene: 12. Germline-derived CDR1 and CDR2 are SQVTM and ANQGSEA. The CDR3 is 13 amino acids. The CDR3 spells CSIVGWGTGEQYF. The CDR3 DNA is TGCAGCATTGTAGGTTGGGGGACAGGCGAGCAGTACTTC.

A word on this clonotype: An end of the junction differs from the germline gene, which may be a read error. The gene calls are TRBV4-2 and TRBJ1-1; 9 bases agree with TRBD1. CDR1 is LGHNA, CDR2 YNFKEQ, per germline. The CDR3 totals 15 residues. CDR3 coding DNA: TGTACCAGCAGCCGAGAACAGGGGGCTAACACTGAAGCTTTCTTT. Translating it yields CTSSREQGANTEAFF.

Concerning this clonotype: One base away lies a much larger clone, so this may be a sequencing read error. This chain uses TRBV6-6 with TRBJ2-7, with D uncertain. Germline V gene lookup returns CDR1 MNHNY and CDR2 SVGAGI (reference sequence). The CDR3 sequence is 16 residues long. The CDR3 protein is CACSYSSQTQNYEQYF. Here the CDR3 DNA reads TGTGCCTGCAGTTACTCGTCCCAGACACAGAACTACGAGCAGTACTTC.

This chain links TRBV12-3 or TRBV12-4 with TRBJ2-3, with a tentative D call TRBD2 (7 bases). This CDR3 comprises 15 residues. Deletions cut 3 bases from V and 13 bases from J, with 23 bases between. In DNA form, the CDR3 reads TGTGCCAGCAGTTTTAAGGGGGAGGGAACAGATATGAAGTATTTT. Its protein product is CASSFKGEGTDMKYF.